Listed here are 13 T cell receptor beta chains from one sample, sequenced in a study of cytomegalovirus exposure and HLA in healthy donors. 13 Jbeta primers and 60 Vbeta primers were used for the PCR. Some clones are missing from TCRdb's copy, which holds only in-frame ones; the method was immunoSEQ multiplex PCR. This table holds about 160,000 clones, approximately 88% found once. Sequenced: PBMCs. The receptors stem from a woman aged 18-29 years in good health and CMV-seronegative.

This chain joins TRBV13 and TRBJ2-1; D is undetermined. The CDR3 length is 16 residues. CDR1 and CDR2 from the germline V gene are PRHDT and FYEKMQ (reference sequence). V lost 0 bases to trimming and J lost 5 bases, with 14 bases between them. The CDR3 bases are TGTGCCAGCAGCTTAGGCTCTCGAGAGATAAACAATGAGCAGTTCTTC. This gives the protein CASSLGSREINNEQFF.

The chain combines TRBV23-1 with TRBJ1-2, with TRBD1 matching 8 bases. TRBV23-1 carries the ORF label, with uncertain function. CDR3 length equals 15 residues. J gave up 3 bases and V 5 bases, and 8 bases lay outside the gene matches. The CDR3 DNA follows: TGCGCCAGCAGTTCACCTCCGACAGGGGACTATGGCTACACCTTC. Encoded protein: CASSSPPTGDYGYTF.

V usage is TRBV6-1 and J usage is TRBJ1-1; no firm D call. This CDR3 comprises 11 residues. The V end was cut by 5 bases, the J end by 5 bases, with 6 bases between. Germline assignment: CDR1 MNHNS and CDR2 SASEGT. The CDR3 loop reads CASSSRTEAFF. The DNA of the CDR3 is TGTGCCAGCAGTTCGAGGACTGAAGCTTTCTTT.

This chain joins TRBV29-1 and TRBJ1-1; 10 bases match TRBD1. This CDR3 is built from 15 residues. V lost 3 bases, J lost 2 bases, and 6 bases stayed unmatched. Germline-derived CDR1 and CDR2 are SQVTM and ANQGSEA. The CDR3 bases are TGCAGCGTTGAGACAGGGGGCGCGGGTAACACTGAAGCTTTCTTT. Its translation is CSVETGGAGNTEAFF. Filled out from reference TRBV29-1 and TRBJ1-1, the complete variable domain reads SAVISQKPSRDICQRGTSLTIQCQVDSQVTMMFWYRQQPGQSLTLIATANQGSEATYESGFVIDKFPISRPNLTFSTLTVSNMSPEDSSIYLCSVETGGAGNTEAFFGQGTRLTVV.

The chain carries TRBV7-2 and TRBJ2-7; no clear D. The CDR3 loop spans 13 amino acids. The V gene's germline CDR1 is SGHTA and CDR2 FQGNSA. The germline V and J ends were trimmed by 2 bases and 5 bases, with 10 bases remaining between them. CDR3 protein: CASSLSLTDEQYF. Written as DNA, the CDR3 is TGTGCCAGCAGCTTATCCCTAACGGACGAGCAGTACTTC.

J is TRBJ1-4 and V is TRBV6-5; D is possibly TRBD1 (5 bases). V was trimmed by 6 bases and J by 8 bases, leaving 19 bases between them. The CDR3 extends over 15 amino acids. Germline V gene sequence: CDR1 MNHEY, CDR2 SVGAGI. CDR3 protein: CASSPIQVPLEKLFF. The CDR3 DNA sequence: TGTGCCAGCAGCCCGATACAGGTTCCGTTAGAAAAACTGTTTTTT.

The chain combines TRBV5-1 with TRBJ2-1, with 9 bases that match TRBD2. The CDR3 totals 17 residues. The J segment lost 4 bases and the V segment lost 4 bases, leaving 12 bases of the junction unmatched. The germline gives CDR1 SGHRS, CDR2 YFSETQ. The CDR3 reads CASSAKSAGGIYNEQFF. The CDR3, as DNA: TGCGCCAGCAGCGCCAAATCAGCGGGGGGAATATACAATGAGCAGTTCTTC.

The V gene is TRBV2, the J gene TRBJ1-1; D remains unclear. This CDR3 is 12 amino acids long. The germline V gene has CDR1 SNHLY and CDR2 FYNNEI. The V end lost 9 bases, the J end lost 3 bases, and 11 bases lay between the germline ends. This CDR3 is CASSNLDTEAFF. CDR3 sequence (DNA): TGTGCCAGTTCGAATTTAGACACTGAAGCTTTCTTT.

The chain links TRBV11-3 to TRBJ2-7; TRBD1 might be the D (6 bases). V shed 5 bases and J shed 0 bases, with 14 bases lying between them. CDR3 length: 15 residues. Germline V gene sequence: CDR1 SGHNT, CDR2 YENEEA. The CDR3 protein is CASSLRPDSSYEQYF. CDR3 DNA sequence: TGTGCCAGCAGCCTCCGCCCGGACAGCTCCTACGAGCAGTACTTC.

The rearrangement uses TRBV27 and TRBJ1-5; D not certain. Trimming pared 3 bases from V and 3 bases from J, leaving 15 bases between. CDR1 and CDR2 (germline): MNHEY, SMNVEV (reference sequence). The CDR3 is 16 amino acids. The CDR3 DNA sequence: TGTGCCAGCAGTTTTTCGGGAGCGGGTAACAATCAGCCCCAGCATTTT. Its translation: CASSFSGAGNNQPQHF.

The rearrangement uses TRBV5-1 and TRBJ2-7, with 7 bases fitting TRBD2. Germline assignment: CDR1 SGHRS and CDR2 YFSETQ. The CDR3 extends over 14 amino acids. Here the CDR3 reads CASNPGGTTYEQYF. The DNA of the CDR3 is TGCGCTTCCAACCCGGGGGGTACTACCTACGAGCAGTACTTC.

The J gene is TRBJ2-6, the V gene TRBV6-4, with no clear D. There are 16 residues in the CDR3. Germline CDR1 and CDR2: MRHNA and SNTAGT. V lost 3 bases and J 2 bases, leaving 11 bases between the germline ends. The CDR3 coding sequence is TGTGCCAGCAGTGAATCGCTAGGAACTGGGGCCAACGTCCTGACTTTC. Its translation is CASSESLGTGANVLTF.

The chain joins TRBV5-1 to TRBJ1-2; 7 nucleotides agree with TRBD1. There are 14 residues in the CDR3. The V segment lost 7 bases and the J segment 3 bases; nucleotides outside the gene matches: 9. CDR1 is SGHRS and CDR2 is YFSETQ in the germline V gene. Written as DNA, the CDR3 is TGCGCCAGCCGGGGACAGCCGGGAGACTATGGCTACACCTTC. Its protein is CASRGQPGDYGYTF.